The 10 T cell receptor beta chains listed next were all sequenced from one sample in a study of cytomegalovirus exposure and HLA in healthy donors. Use of 60 Vbeta and 13 Jbeta primers characterized the PCR. Generated by immunoSEQ multiplex PCR, the TCRdb table keeps only in-frame clones and is missing some. The sample consists of under 150,000 clones, around 81% of them appearing once. The sequenced sample consisted of PBMCs. The receptors originated from a man younger than 35 in good health and CMV-seronegative.

V usage is TRBV30 and J usage is TRBJ2-1; 8 bases agree with TRBD1. The CDR3 runs to 15 residues. Germline CDR1 is GTSNPN and CDR2 is SVGIG (reference sequence). V gave up 1 base and J gave up 6 bases; unmatched junction bases: 8. The CDR3 DNA sequence: TGTGCCTGGAGTGGCGCAGGGGGCTTTATCAATGAGCAGTTCTTC. Translation: CAWSGAGGFINEQFF.

This clone was seen a few times. V is TRBV11-3 and J is TRBJ1-1, with 10 bases lining up with TRBD1. CDR1 is SGHNT, CDR2 YENEEA, per germline. Losses at the gene ends were 5 bases for V and 2 bases for J; bases not matched to a gene: 14. This CDR3 spans 18 amino acids. CDR3 bases: TGTGCCAGCAGCCCTTCGCCGGGACAGGGGTACTCCAACACTGAAGCTTTCTTT. Its translation is CASSPSPGQGYSNTEAFF.

This clone appeared a single time. The chain has TRBV11-3 and TRBJ2-1, with 10 bases that match TRBD1. CDR1 and CDR2 (germline): SGHNT, YENEEA. V was clipped by 4 bases and J by 7 bases; unmatched bases: 7. The CDR3 covers 15 residues. CDR3 nucleotides: TGTGCCAGCAGCTCACCGGGGACAGGGGCGAATGAGCAGTTCTTC. Its protein is CASSSPGTGANEQFF.

This clone was picked up one time. This chain uses TRBV14 with TRBJ1-1, with a weak D call TRBD1 (6 bases). The CDR3 is made up of 12 amino acids. Germline loops: CDR1 SGHDN, CDR2 FVKESK. V was shortened by 6 bases and J by 10 bases, with 15 bases between the two germline ends. The CDR3 nucleotides are TGTGCCAGCAGTACAGGGTATGGGTTAGCTTTCTTT. It codes for CASSTGYGLAFF.

The chain joins TRBV5-6 to TRBJ1-3; perhaps TRBD1 as D (5 bases). The CDR3 sequence is 16 residues long. Germline V CDR1 and CDR2: SGHDT, YYEEEE. V gave up 4 bases and J gave up 4 bases, with 18 bases separating them. The CDR3 spells CASSLIGETFGNTIYF. CDR3 nucleotide sequence: TGTGCCAGCAGCCTCATAGGGGAAACTTTCGGAAACACCATATATTTT.

This clone was counted only a few times. This chain uses TRBV7-6 with TRBJ1-1, with 9 bases lining up with TRBD1. J gave up 5 bases and V 5 bases, and 6 bases lay outside the gene matches. The V gene's germline CDR1 is SGHVS and CDR2 FNYEAQ. The CDR3 has 14 amino acids. This chain's CDR3 is CASSPSGTGTEAFF. As DNA, the CDR3 is TGTGCCAGCAGCCCATCCGGGACAGGGACTGAAGCTTTCTTT.

The rearrangement joins TRBV6-5 to TRBJ2-7, with TRBD2 matching 7 bases. CDR1 and CDR2 (germline): MNHEY, SVGAGI. The CDR3 runs to 14 residues. Trimming removed 2 bases from V and 3 bases from J; junction bases left unmatched: 4. The CDR3 nucleotides read TGTGCCAGCAGTTACCACGGACTAGACTACGAGCAGTACTTC. This translates into CASSYHGLDYEQYF.

The chain uses TRBV2 and TRBJ1-2; D is perhaps TRBD1 (5 bases). The CDR3 loop spans 13 amino acids. V was pared by 4 bases and J by 5 bases, with 11 bases between. Germline CDR1 and CDR2: SNHLY and FYNNEI. The CDR3 DNA follows: TGTGCCAGCAGTGTGGAGGGGAGGTATGGCTACACCTTC. Its protein product is CASSVEGRYGYTF.

This clone was counted between two and nine times. CDR3 loop: CASSYVRTNTEAFF. CDR3 coding DNA: TGTGCCAGCAGTTACGTTAGGACAAACACTGAAGCTTTCTTT. The chain combines TRBV6-5 with TRBJ1-1, with D possibly matching TRBD1 (5 bases). The V gene's germline CDR1 is MNHEY and CDR2 SVGAGI. The CDR3 runs to 14 residues. Deletions cut 2 bases from V and 2 bases from J, with 9 bases between.

V gene TRBV10-1 combines with J gene TRBJ1-4; D might be TRBD1 (5 bases). This CDR3 contains 14 residues. Germline CDR1 reads WNHNN; CDR2 reads SYGVQD (reference sequence). V dropped 2 bases and J dropped 8 bases, with 12 bases sitting between them. The CDR3 nucleotides read TGCGCCAGCAGTGAGGGGACGCGGGGCGAAAAACTGTTTTTT. It translates to CASSEGTRGEKLFF.